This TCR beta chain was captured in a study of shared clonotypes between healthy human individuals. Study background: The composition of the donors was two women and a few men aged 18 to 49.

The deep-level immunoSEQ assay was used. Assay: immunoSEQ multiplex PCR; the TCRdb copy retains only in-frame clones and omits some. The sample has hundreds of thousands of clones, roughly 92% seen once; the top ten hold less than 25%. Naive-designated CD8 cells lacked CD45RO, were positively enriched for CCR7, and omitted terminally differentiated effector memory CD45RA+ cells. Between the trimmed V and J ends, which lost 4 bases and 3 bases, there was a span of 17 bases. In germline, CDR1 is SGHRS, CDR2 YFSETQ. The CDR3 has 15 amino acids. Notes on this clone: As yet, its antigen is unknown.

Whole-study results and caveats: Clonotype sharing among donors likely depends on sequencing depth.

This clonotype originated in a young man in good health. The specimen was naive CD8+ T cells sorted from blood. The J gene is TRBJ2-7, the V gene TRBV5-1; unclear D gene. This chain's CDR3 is CASSKNTETGYEQYF. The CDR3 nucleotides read TGCGCCAGCAGCAAGAACACAGAGACTGGCTACGAGCAGTACTTC. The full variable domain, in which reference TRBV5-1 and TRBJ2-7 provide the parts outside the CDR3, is KAGVTQTPRYLIKTRGQQVTLSCSPISGHRSVSWYQQTPGQGLQFLFEYFSETQRNKGNFPGRFSGRQFSNSRSEMNVSTLELGDSALYLCASSKNTETGYEQYFGPGTRLTVT.